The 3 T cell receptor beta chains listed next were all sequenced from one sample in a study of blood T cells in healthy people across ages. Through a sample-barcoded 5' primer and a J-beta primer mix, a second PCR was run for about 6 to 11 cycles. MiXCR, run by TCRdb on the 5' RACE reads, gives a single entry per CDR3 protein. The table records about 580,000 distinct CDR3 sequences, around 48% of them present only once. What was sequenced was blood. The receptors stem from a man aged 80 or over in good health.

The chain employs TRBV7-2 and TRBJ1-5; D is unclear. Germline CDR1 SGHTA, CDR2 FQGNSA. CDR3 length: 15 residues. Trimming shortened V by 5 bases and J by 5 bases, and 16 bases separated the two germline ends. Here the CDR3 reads CASSPQQARYQPQHF. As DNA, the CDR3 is TGTGCCAGCAGCCCTCAGCAGGCTCGCTATCAGCCCCAGCATTTT.

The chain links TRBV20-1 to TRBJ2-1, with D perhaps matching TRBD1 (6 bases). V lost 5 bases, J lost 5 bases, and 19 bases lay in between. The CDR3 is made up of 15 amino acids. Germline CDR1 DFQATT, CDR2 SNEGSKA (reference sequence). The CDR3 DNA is TGCAGTGCTTCCGGGACAAATCCTTCGGACAATGAGCAGTTCTTC. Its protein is CSASGTNPSDNEQFF.

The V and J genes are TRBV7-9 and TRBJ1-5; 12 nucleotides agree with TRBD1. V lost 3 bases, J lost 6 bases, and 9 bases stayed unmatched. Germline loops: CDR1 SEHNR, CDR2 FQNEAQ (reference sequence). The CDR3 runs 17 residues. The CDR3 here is CASSFYTGTGGGQPQHF. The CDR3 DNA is TGTGCCAGCAGCTTTTACACCGGGACAGGGGGCGGTCAGCCCCAGCATTTT.